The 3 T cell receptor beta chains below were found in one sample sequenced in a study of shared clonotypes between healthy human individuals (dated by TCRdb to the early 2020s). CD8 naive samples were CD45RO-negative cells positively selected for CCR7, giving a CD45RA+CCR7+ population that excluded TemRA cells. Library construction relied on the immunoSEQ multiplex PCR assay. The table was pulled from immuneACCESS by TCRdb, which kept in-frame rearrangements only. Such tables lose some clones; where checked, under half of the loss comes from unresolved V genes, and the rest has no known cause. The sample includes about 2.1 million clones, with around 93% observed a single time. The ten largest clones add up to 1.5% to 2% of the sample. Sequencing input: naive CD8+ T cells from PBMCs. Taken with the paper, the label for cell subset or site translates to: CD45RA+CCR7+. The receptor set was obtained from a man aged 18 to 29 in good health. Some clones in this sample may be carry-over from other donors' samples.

This CDR3 is CASSFSVPDRGRMNTEAFF. CDR3 nucleotide sequence: TGTGCCAGCAGTTTTTCGGTCCCAGACAGGGGGCGGATGAACACTGAAGCTTTCTTT. This sequence joins TRBV28 and TRBJ1-1, with 10 bases aligning to TRBD1. Germline CDR1 MDHEN, CDR2 SYDVKM. J was trimmed by 0 bases and V by 3 bases; bases with no gene match: 13. CDR3 length equals 19 residues.

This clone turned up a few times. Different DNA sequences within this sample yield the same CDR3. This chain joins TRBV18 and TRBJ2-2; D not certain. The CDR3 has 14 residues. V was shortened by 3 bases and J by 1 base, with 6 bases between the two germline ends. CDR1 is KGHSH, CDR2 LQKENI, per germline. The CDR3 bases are TGTGCCAGCTCACCGGTCGGGAACACCGGGGAGCTGTTTTTT. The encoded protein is CASSPVGNTGELFF.

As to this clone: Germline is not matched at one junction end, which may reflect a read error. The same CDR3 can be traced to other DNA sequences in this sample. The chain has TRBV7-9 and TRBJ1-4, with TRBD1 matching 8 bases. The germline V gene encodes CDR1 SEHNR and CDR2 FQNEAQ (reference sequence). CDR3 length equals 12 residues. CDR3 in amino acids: CASSLDREKLFF. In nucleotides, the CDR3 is TGTGCCAGCAGCTTGGACAGGGAAAAACTTTTTTTT.